Here is one T cell receptor (beta chain) with its context. Its antigen is not identified. The PCR had 60 Vbeta and 13 Jbeta primers. Produced via immunoSEQ multiplex PCR; TCRdb's table is partial and in-frame only. The data contain under 150,000 clones, over 70% of them singletons. Germline V gene data show CDR1 as SGHRS and CDR2 as YFSETQ. Germline trimming cut 5 bases from V and 2 bases from J; bases unmatched to any gene: 4. The CDR3 sequence is 15 residues long. The data were obtained in a study of cytomegalovirus exposure and HLA in healthy donors. General study results and limits: Some TCR beta chains (about 180 of them) were listed as cytomegalovirus-associated. The classifier was said to identify cytomegalovirus status with high specificity and sensitivity. What TCR beta sequences reportedly achieved was accurate prediction of HLA-A and HLA-B alleles in most subjects. Specificity of three CMV-associated chains for CMV antigens was verified in vitro.

The genes are TRBV5-1 and TRBJ1-5, with 10 bases lining up with TRBD1. The material sequenced was PBMCs. The sequence was collected from a woman aged 40 to 49 in good health and CMV-seronegative. For the CDR3, the DNA is TGCGCCAGCAGACCCGGGACAGGGGGCAATCAGCCCCAGCATTTT. The encoded protein is CASRPGTGGNQPQHF.